This TCR beta chain was captured by sequencing in a study of shared clonotypes between healthy human individuals. Notes on the study in general: Depth was large, yet rarefaction showed that sorted-subset sequencing was incomplete. There were few donors, and this limited the genetic and exposure-history diversity represented.

The V segment lost 0 bases and the J segment 4 bases; nucleotides outside the gene matches: 3. The CDR3 runs 17 residues. CDR1 SGHDT and CDR2 YYEEEE come from the germline V gene. A remark on this clone: As yet, its antigen is unknown.

For each subset, genomic DNA was distributed in equal portions over several immunoSEQ plates. In the authors' methods: Filtering differed, since immunoSEQ gave only junction sequences and no quality scores. Sequencing was performed with immunoSEQ multiplex PCR; in TCRdb, only in-frame clones are kept and a portion is missing. D and trimming were read from the DNA, whereas the V and J calls and clone size are those reported in that table. The table records about 2.3 million clones, about nine tenths of them present only once. The chain has TRBV5-6 and TRBJ2-3; 15 nucleotides match TRBD2. This clonotype was obtained from a man aged 18 to 30 in good health. Some clones in this sample may be carry-over from other donors' samples. The sequenced sample was naive CD4+ T cells from PBMCs. This sample's subset: CD45RA+ positively selected. The CDR3 sequence: CASSLDRTSGRADTQYF. For the CDR3, the DNA is TGTGCCAGCAGCTTGGACAGGACTAGCGGGAGGGCAGATACGCAGTATTTT. The complete variable domain, with remaining parts taken from reference TRBV5-6 and TRBJ2-3, reads DAGVTQSPTHLIKTRGQQVTLRCSPKSGHDTVSWYQQALGQGPQFIFQYYEEEERQRGNFPDRFSGHQFPNYSSELNVNALLLGDSALYLCASSLDRTSGRADTQYFGPGTRLTVL.